This T cell receptor beta chain was captured in a study of T cell responses to AZD1222 COVID-19 vaccine. As for the study in general: It was second doses at about 4 or about 12 weeks that were pooled. Study-wide points: Donors were largely white British and mainly female; clonal diversity was possibly underestimated. With dominance at 160-218 and 743-854, vaccine-associated CD4 TCRs spanned spike.

The table came from immunoSEQ multiplex PCR; TCRdb's copy has only in-frame clones and leaves some out. This sample has about 130,000 clones, with more than 70% found just once. As regards this clone: What it binds is not known.

V lost 1 base and J lost 8; bases outside the gene matches: 12. This CDR3 region has 17 residues. The germline CDR1 and CDR2 sequences are SNHLY and FYNNEI. The source of this sequence is an adult in good health. The material was peripheral blood, obtained on day 0 of AZD1222 vaccination. V usage is TRBV2 and J usage is TRBJ2-1, with 9 bases aligning to TRBD2. The CDR3 sequence: CASSEGTGSGRRDEQFF. The DNA for the CDR3 is TGTGCCAGCAGTGAAGGCACCGGGAGCGGGAGGAGGGATGAGCAGTTCTTC.